This T cell receptor (beta chain) was observed in a study of cytomegalovirus exposure and HLA in healthy donors. The PCR contained 60 Vbeta and 13 Jbeta primers. TCRdb's table, derived via immunoSEQ multiplex PCR, lists solely in-frame clones and lacks some. Found here are 100,000 or so clones, roughly three quarters of them singletons; the top ten hold 10% to 15%. This CDR3 has 15 amino acids. Germline V CDR1 and CDR2: SGHRS, YFSETQ. V shed 2 bases, J shed 7 bases, and the junction held 5 bases outside the gene matches. The clonotype originates from a woman aged 40 to 49 in good health and CMV-seropositive. The sequenced sample was PBMCs. J is TRBJ2-1 and V is TRBV5-1; TRBD2 aligns across 11 bases. The CDR3 sequence: CASSLTSGGENEQFF. CDR3 DNA: TGCGCCAGCAGCTTAACTAGCGGGGGAGAGAATGAGCAGTTCTTC. The whole variable domain, remainder taken from reference TRBV5-1 and TRBJ2-1, is KAGVTQTPRYLIKTRGQQVTLSCSPISGHRSVSWYQQTPGQGLQFLFEYFSETQRNKGNFPGRFSGRQFSNSRSEMNVSTLELGDSALYLCASSLTSGGENEQFFGPGTRLTVL.